This T cell receptor (beta chain) was sequenced for a study of T cell repertoires in cytomegalovirus infection. On the study more broadly: Matching HLA type, along with CMV infection, was indicated by public TCR beta signatures.

Worth noting for this clonotype: Its antigen is as yet unknown.

Germline lookup yields CDR1 SGHVS and CDR2 FNYEAQ. The ends were cut back, 6 bases at V and 0 bases at J, with 8 bases in the middle. This CDR3 comprises 13 residues. Each CDR3 protein is one row after TCRdb ran MiXCR on the reads. Of some 560,000 distinct CDR3 sequences listed, almost 40% are singletons. The TCR originated in a human donor in good health (CMV status not recorded). Some clones in this sample may be carry-over from other donors' samples. The source material was cultured PBMCs, sampled from culture after CMV antigen stimulation. V is TRBV7-6 and J is TRBJ2-5, with D perhaps TRBD1 (6 bases). The chain's CDR3 is CASRRDNQETQYF. The CDR3, as DNA: TGTGCCAGCAGAAGGGACAACCAAGAGACCCAGTACTTC.